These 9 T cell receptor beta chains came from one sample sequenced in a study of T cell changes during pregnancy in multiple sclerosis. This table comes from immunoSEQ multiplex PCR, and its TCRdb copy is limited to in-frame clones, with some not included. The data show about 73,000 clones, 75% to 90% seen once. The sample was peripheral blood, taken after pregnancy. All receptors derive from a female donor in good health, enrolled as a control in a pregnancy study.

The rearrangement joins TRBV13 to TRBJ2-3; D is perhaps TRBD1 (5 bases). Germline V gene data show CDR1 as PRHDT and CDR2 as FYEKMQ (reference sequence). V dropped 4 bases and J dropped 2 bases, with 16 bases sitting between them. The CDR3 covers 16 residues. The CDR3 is CASSYPGAYYTDTQYF. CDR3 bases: TGTGCCAGCAGCTACCCTGGGGCCTACTACACAGATACGCAGTATTTT.

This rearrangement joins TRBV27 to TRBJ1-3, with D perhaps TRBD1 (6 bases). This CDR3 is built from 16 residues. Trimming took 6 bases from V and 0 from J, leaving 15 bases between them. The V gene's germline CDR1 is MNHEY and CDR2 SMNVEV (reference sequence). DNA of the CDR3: TGTGCCAGCAGCGGACAGTATGGAGGCTCTGGAAACACCATATATTTT. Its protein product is CASSGQYGGSGNTIYF.

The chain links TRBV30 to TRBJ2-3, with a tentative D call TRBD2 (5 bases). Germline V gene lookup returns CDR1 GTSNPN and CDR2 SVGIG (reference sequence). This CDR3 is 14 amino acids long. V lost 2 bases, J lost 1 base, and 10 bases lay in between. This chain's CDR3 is CAWSSPGGTDTQYF. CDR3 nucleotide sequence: TGTGCCTGGAGTTCACCCGGGGGCACAGATACGCAGTATTTT. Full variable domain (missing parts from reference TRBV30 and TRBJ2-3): SQTIHQWPATLVQPVGSPLSLECTVEGTSNPNLYWYRQAAGRGLQLLFYSVGIGQISSEVPQNLSASRPQDRQFILSSKKLLLSDSGFYLCAWSSPGGTDTQYFGPGTRLTVL.

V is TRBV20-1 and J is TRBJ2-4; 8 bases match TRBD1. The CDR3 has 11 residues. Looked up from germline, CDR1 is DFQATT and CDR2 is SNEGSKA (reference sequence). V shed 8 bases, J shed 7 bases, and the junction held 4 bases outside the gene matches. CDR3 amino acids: CSTRQGNIQYF. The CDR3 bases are TGCAGTACCCGACAGGGGAACATTCAGTACTTC.

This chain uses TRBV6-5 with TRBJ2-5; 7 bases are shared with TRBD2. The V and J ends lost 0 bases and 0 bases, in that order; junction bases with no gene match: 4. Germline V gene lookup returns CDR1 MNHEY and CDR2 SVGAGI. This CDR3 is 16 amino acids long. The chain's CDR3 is CASSYSRLADQETQYF. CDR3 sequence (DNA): TGTGCCAGCAGTTACTCGAGGCTAGCGGACCAAGAGACCCAGTACTTC.

The CDR3: CASRGLYNEQFF. CDR3 nucleotides: TGCGCCAGCAGGGGCCTTTACAATGAGCAGTTCTTC. This chain joins TRBV4-3 and TRBJ2-1; no clear D gene. The CDR3 extends over 12 amino acids. V was pared by 6 bases and J by 4 bases, with 7 bases between. Looked up from germline, CDR1 is LGHNA and CDR2 is YSLEER.

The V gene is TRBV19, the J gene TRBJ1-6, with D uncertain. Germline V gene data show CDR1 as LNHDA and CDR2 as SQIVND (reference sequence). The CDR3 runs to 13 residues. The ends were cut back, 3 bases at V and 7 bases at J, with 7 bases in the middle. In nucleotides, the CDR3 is TGTGCCAGTAGTATTGTCGGGAATTCACCCCTCCACTTT. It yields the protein CASSIVGNSPLHF.

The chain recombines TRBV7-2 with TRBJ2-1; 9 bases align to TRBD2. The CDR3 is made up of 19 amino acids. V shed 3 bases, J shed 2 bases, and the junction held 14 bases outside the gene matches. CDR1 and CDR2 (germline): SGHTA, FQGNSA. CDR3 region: CASSFRSAGGSGAYNEQFF. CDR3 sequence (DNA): TGTGCCAGCAGCTTTCGATCAGCGGGAGGATCAGGGGCCTACAATGAGCAGTTCTTC.

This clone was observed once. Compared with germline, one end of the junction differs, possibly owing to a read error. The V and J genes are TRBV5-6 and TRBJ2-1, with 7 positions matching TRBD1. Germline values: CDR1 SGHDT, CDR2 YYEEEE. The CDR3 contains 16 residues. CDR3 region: CASSLFRDSSFNEQFF. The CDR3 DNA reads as TGTGCCAGCAGCCTTTTCCGGGACAGTTCCTTCAATGAGCAGTTCTTC.